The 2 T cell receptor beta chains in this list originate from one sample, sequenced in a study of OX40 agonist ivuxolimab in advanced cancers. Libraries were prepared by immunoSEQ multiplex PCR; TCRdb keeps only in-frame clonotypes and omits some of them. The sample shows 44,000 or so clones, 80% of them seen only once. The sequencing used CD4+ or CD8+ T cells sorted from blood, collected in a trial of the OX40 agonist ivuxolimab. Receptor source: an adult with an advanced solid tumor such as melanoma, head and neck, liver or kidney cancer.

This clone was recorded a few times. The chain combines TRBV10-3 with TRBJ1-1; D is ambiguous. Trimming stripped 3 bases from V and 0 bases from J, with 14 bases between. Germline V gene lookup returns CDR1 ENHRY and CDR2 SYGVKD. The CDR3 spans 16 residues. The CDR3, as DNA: TGTGCCATCAGTGACTCATCTGAGGCCTTGAACACTGAAGCTTTCTTT. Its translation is CAISDSSEALNTEAFF.

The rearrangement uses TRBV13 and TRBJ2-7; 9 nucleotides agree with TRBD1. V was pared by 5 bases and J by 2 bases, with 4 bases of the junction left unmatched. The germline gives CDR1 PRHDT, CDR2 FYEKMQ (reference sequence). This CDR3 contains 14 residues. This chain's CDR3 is CASSPRTGAYEQYF. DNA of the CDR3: TGTGCCAGCAGCCCAAGGACAGGGGCCTACGAGCAGTACTTC.